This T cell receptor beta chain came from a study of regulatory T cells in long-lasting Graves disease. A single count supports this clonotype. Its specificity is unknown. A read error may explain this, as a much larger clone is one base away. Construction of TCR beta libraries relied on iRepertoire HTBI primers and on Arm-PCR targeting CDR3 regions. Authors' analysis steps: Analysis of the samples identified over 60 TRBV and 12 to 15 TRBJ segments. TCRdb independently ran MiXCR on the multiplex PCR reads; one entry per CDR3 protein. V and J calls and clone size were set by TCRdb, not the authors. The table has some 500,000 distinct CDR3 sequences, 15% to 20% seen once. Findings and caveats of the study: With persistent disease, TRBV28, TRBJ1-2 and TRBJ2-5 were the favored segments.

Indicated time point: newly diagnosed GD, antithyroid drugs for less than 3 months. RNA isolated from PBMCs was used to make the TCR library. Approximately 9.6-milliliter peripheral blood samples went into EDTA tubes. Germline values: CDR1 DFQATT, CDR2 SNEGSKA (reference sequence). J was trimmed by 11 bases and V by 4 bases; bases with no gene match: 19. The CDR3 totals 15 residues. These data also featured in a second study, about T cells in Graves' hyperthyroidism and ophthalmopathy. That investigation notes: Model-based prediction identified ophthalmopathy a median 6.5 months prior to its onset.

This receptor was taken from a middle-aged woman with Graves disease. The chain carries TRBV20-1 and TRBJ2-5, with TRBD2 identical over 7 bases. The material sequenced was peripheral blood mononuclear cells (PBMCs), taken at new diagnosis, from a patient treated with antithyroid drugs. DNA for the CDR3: TGCAGTGCTATCCCGACTAGCCCCCCGTTACTTGAGCAGTACTTC. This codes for CSAIPTSPPLLEQYF.